Reported below is one T cell receptor (beta chain). What it recognizes is unknown. These data originate in a study of PD-1 blockade in classical Hodgkin lymphoma. Findings and caveats of the study: When set against healthy donors, newly diagnosed patients were reported to show lower baseline TCR diversity.

Germline V gives CDR1 SGHRS, CDR2 YFSETQ. The CDR3 length is 13 residues. V was trimmed by 4 bases and J by 4 bases, leaving 8 bases between them. The repertoire was sequenced with immunoSEQ multiplex PCR; TCRdb's copy has only in-frame clones and lacks some. The sample contains approximately 44,000 clones, about 74% of which appear only once. There was relapse after autologous stem cell transplantation in every patient, and there was variation in brentuximab vedotin exposure. Complete response, partial response or progressive disease made up the best responses. The TCR was taken from a human donor with classical Hodgkin lymphoma. The chain carries TRBV5-1 and TRBJ2-2; D unresolved. Sequenced here: peripheral blood mononuclear cells (PBMCs), sampled at baseline. The CDR3: CASSQSLTGELFF. The CDR3 coding sequence is TGCGCCAGCAGCCAGTCACTCACCGGGGAGCTGTTTTTT.